This T cell receptor beta chain is from a study of CD8+CD57+ T cells in acquired aplastic anemia (dated by TCRdb to the late 2010s). Notes on the research overall: On average, sorted CD4+ and CD8+ cells yielded around 3.4 ug of extracted DNA, with a range of about 0.17 to 27.4 ug. An average of around 10 million reads for CD4+ cells and 11 million or so reads for CD8+ cells was obtained from healthy donor samples.

What the authors observed across the whole study: Between patients and healthy controls, no significant difference in CD8+ Simpson's diversity was found (P=0.060). About 28 CD8+ CDR3 sequences were found in both patients and controls but appeared to be highly expressed in patients and within the immunodominant clones of the patients.

The study deep-sequenced TCR repertoires of sorted CD4+ and CD8+ blood T cells from severe aplastic anemia patients and healthy subjects. Ficoll-Paque density gradient centrifugation was used to isolate peripheral blood mononuclear cells. Before DNA was extracted, CD4+ and CD8+ T cells were sorted using either FACS or magnetic beads. Genomic DNA was used as template for profiling of TCR beta VDJ combinations and CDR3 sequences. An Illumina HiSeq 2000 was used for TCR repertoire sequencing. On the study's bioinformatics: TRBV/TRBJ rearrangement plots, CDR3 size and DJ length profiles, and Simpson's diversity index were used to assess repertoires. Whichever DNA sequence was most abundant in the deep sequencing data was defined as the immunodominant clone. CDR3 amino acid sequences were screened for sharing across subjects and were compared with published repertoires and the VDJdb database. TCRdb itself trimmed the public reads at Q25 with fastp, ran MiXCR and retained productive beta chains. Each CDR3 protein gets just one entry, which takes the most common genes and DNA from the rows behind it. These V and J calls rely on TCRdb rather than the paper's analysis. The sample table contains about 48,000 distinct CDR3 sequences; only one count was recorded for 70% to 80% of them. The ten most abundant clones make up 30% to 40% of the sample.

To note about this clonotype: Its antigen remains unidentified. A read error may produce the germline difference seen at one junction end.

The germline V gene provides CDR1 SGHDT and CDR2 YYEEEE. Spanning cysteine to phenylalanine, the CDR3 consists of 13 amino acids. Of all the DNA, just the CDR3 is kept, 39 bases in frame from base 1. The chain is made from TRBV5-6 and TRBJ1-5; too little of a D gene remains to name it. The clonotype originates from a human donor in good health, serving as a control. The sample consisted of sorted CD4+, CD8+, or CD8+CD57+ T cells (not recorded which) from PBMCs. For the CDR3, the sequence is CASSLDPYQPQHF. Read as DNA, the sequence is TGTGCCAGCAGTTTGGACCCCTATCAGCCCCAGCATTTT.